This T cell receptor (beta chain) emerged from a study of blood T cell repertoires in COVID-19. Turning to the study itself: Italy, Spain and the United States were the sources of the convalescent and acute COVID-19 samples. PBMCs, B-cell-depleted T cells, or T cells provided the cDNA or gDNA that made up the material.

Per the original methods: Amplification with reference gene primers provided the estimates of nucleated cell counts. Using immunoSEQ multiplex PCR, the repertoire was profiled, and TCRdb retains in-frame clones only, with some absent. Clone size and V and J calls were adopted from that table, with D and trimming inferred from the DNA. Counted here are about 220,000 clones, 80% occurring once; the ten biggest clones make up 9.5% to 15%. Material for sequencing was peripheral blood. The clonotype originates from a human donor in a cohort sampled during active COVID-19.

Written as DNA, the CDR3 is TGTGCCAGCGACGACAGGGTAAATTCACCCCTCCACTTT. It is translated as CASDDRVNSPLHF. The V call is TRBV6-5, the J call TRBJ1-6; 7 bases are a match to TRBD1. Germline CDR1 and CDR2: MNHEY and SVGAGI. The J segment lost 7 bases and the V segment lost 8 bases, leaving 5 bases of the junction unmatched. The CDR3 has 13 amino acids.